Below are 24 T cell receptor beta chains sequenced from a single sample in a study of STAT3 mutations in large granular lymphocyte leukemia (dated by TCRdb to between 2018 and 2021). The research as a whole found: At least one immunodominant TCRbeta clonotype was present in every T-LGLL patient, and multiple immunodominant subclonotypes appeared in about half of the T-LGLL patients.

No antigen has been identified for these receptors. Library preparation was by the immunoSEQ multiplex PCR assay. TCRdb provides this immuneACCESS table in a form limited to in-frame rearrangements. Some clones are lacking; in checked studies, under half of them reflect an unresolved V gene, and why the rest are absent is not known. The sample yields around 26,000 clones; about 95% were counted once. Approximately 6% of the sample goes to the ten largest clones. The sample was peripheral blood mononuclear cells. These TCRs come from a man aged 40-55 years with T-cell large granular lymphocyte leukemia. Some clones in this sample may be carry-over from other donors' samples. The age is the age at diagnosis.

The chain links TRBV29-1 to TRBJ2-3; the D gene is possibly TRBD1 (5 bases). V lost 7 bases and J 2 bases, leaving 10 bases between the germline ends. The germline V gene encodes CDR1 SQVTM and CDR2 ANQGSEA. This CDR3 is 12 amino acids long. Here the CDR3 DNA reads TGCAGCGCAGACAGCTCCACAGATACGCAGTATTTT. Translation gives CSADSSTDTQYF.

This chain uses TRBV5-1 with TRBJ1-2; possible D gene TRBD1, 6 bases. The ends were cut back, 0 bases at V and 8 bases at J, with 11 bases in the middle. CDR3 length: 13 amino acids. Germline assignment: CDR1 SGHRS and CDR2 YFSETQ. The CDR3 DNA follows: TGCGCCAGCAGCTTGGAAGGGGGAGGCGGCTACACCTTC. It yields the protein CASSLEGGGGYTF.

J is TRBJ2-2 and V is TRBV6-5; TRBD1 matches 8 bases. Germline V CDR1 and CDR2: MNHEY, SVGAGI. The CDR3 covers 15 residues. After removal of 5 bases from V and 5 bases from J, the junction contained 7 bases not matched to a gene. CDR3 DNA: TGTGCCAGCAGTCGAAAAGGACAGGGAACCGGGGAGCTGTTTTTT. Amino acids: CASSRKGQGTGELFF.

This chain connects TRBV9 to TRBJ2-1; 12 nucleotides match TRBD2. Trimming at V came to 0 bases and at J to 14 bases, leaving 3 bases not matched to a gene. Per the germline V gene, CDR1 is SGDLS and CDR2 is YYNGEE. The CDR3 has 13 amino acids. The CDR3, as DNA: TGTGCCAGCAGCGTAGCTAGCGGGGGGGAGAAGTTCTTC. Translating gives CASSVASGGEKFF.

The chain joins TRBV6-5 to TRBJ2-7, with D maybe TRBD1 (7 bases). V dropped 4 bases and J dropped 2 bases, with 15 bases sitting between them. The CDR3 spans 15 residues. Germline assignment: CDR1 MNHEY and CDR2 SVGAGI. CDR3 sequence reads: CASSLGRGDPYEQYF. The CDR3, as DNA: TGTGCCAGCAGTTTGGGCAGGGGGGACCCCTACGAGCAGTACTTC.

V is TRBV5-4 and J is TRBJ2-3; 11 positions agree with TRBD2. CDR1 is SGHNT, CDR2 YYREEE, per germline (reference sequence). The ends lost 3 bases at V and 1 base at J; junction bases unmatched: 7. This CDR3 has 17 amino acids. The CDR3 DNA is TGTGCCAGCAGCTACTGGACTAGCGGGCGGGGCACAGATACGCAGTATTTT. It specifies CASSYWTSGRGTDTQYF.

The chain carries TRBV7-6 and TRBJ1-4; D is possibly TRBD1 (5 bases). The V and J ends lost 1 base and 5 bases respectively, with 14 bases between them. In germline, CDR1 is SGHVS, CDR2 FNYEAQ. The CDR3 covers 16 residues. CDR3 protein: CASSLGGLGGNEKLFF. The CDR3 DNA reads TGTGCCAGCAGCTTAGGAGGGCTGGGGGGAAATGAAAAACTGTTTTTT.

This chain links TRBV6-5 with TRBJ2-7, with D perhaps TRBD1 or TRBD2 (6 bases each). Germline values: CDR1 MNHEY, CDR2 SVGAGI. V dropped 1 base and J dropped 6 bases, with 19 bases sitting between them. The CDR3 runs to 16 residues. In DNA, the CDR3 is TGTGCCAGCAGTTACTTGGGGGGCCTACGGTCGAGCGAGCAGTACTTC. The encoded protein is CASSYLGGLRSSEQYF.

In DNA form, the CDR3 reads TGTGCCAGCAGCCACGACCGTTACGAGCAGTACTTC. The encoded protein is CASSHDRYEQYF. This sequence joins TRBV7-9 and TRBJ2-7, with D unresolved. The germline V and J ends were trimmed by 5 bases and 4 bases, with 9 bases remaining between them. The CDR3 runs to 12 residues. Germline V gene data show CDR1 as SEHNR and CDR2 as FQNEAQ (reference sequence).

This sequence joins TRBV10-1 and TRBJ2-1, with TRBD2 matching over 8 bases. The CDR3 loop spans 14 amino acids. Unmatched junction bases numbered 7, after V lost 5 bases and J lost 7 bases. Germline V gene data show CDR1 as WNHNN and CDR2 as SYGVQD (reference sequence). In DNA, the CDR3 is TGCGCCAGCAGTAGCGGGGGTCCGGTGAATGAGCAGTTCTTC. It codes for CASSSGGPVNEQFF.

V usage is TRBV7-9 and J usage is TRBJ1-4; 7 nucleotides match TRBD1. The ends lost 4 bases at V and 6 bases at J; junction bases unmatched: 8. The CDR3 is 15 amino acids. The V gene's germline CDR1 is SEHNR and CDR2 FQNEAQ (reference sequence). The DNA of the CDR3 is TGTGCCAGCAGCTCGTACAGGGGTATTGATGAAAAACTGTTTTTT. Its translation: CASSSYRGIDEKLFF.

The chain is built from TRBV7-9 and TRBJ1-1, with D possibly TRBD1 on 6 matching bases. The CDR3 runs to 16 residues. The germline CDR1 and CDR2 sequences are SEHNR and FQNEAQ (reference sequence). V was cut by 5 bases and J by 4 bases, with 20 bases left in between. For the CDR3, the DNA is TGTGCCAGCAGCGCAAGAGGGGGGAGGGCCAGCACTGAAGCTTTCTTT. It specifies CASSARGGRASTEAFF.

The V call is TRBV13, the J call TRBJ2-5; D is possibly TRBD2 (8 bases). V was clipped by 0 bases and J by 5 bases, with 13 bases between them. Looked up from germline, CDR1 is PRHDT and CDR2 is FYEKMQ (reference sequence). The CDR3 is 15 residues long. The CDR3 bases are TGTGCCAGCAGCTTAGGCCCGGGAGGGGGCGAGACCCAGTACTTC. Amino acids: CASSLGPGGGETQYF.

The chain combines TRBV6-5 with TRBJ1-1, with TRBD1 identical over 10 bases. The CDR3 is 14 amino acids. Germline CDR1 reads MNHEY; CDR2 reads SVGAGI. The V segment lost 6 bases and the J segment 5 bases; nucleotides outside the gene matches: 6. The CDR3 bases are TGTGCCAGCAGCGAGGGACAGGGGTCGACTGAAGCTTTCTTT. Its translation is CASSEGQGSTEAFF.

This clone was seen once. This rearrangement joins TRBV4-1 to TRBJ2-5; 8 bases fit TRBD2. The CDR3 consists of 16 residues. Trimming at V came to 0 bases and at J to 4 bases, leaving 7 bases not matched to a gene. The germline CDR1 and CDR2 sequences are MGHRA and YSYEKL. The CDR3 DNA reads TGCGCCAGCAGCCAAGAATTCGGGGGGGCCGGAGAGACCCAGTACTTC. This codes for CASSQEFGGAGETQYF.

The chain has TRBV9 and TRBJ2-2; D remains ambiguous. V gave up 2 bases and J gave up 6 bases, with 2 bases separating them. The CDR3 runs to 11 residues. The germline CDR1 and CDR2 sequences are SGDLS and YYNGEE. The CDR3 protein is CASSVAGELFF. CDR3 nucleotide sequence: TGTGCCAGCAGCGTGGCCGGGGAGCTGTTTTTT.

This chain joins TRBV28 and TRBJ1-5, with 8 bases aligning to TRBD1. CDR1 MDHEN and CDR2 SYDVKM come from the germline V gene. This CDR3 is 14 amino acids long. V trimming: 2 bases; J trimming: 9 bases; junction bases outside the gene matches: 6. The CDR3 nucleotides read TGTGCCAGCAGTTTAATCCAGGGGGCTAGGCCCCAGCATTTT. Its protein is CASSLIQGARPQHF.

The V and J genes are TRBV7-2 and TRBJ2-7; 13 nucleotides match TRBD2. In germline, CDR1 is SGHTA, CDR2 FQGNSA. V was pared by 3 bases and J by 4 bases, with 0 bases of the junction left unmatched. This CDR3 comprises 14 residues. CDR3 sequence (DNA): TGTGCCAGCAGCTTGACTAGCGGGGGGTACGAGCAGTACTTC. This translates into CASSLTSGGYEQYF.

This sequence joins TRBV18 and TRBJ1-6; tentative D call: TRBD1 (6 bases). Germline V lookup: CDR1 KGHSH, CDR2 LQKENI. This CDR3 has 18 residues. The germline V and J ends were trimmed by 1 base and 0 bases, with 13 bases remaining between them. The CDR3 DNA reads as TGTGCCAGCTCACCACAAGGACAGCGAAGCTCCTATAATTCACCCCTCCACTTT. It is translated as CASSPQGQRSSYNSPLHF.

The rearrangement links TRBV28 to TRBJ1-2; possibly TRBD1 for D (6 bases). In germline, CDR1 is MDHEN, CDR2 SYDVKM. This CDR3 contains 14 residues. Trimming left V 6 bases short and J 3 bases short, with 14 bases between. The CDR3 sequence: CASSRTTGYYGYTF. The CDR3 DNA reads TGTGCCAGCAGCAGGACTACAGGGTACTATGGCTACACCTTC.

The V gene is TRBV5-5, the J gene TRBJ1-5; D gene uncertain. V was shortened by 0 bases and J by 3 bases, with 10 bases between the two germline ends. The CDR3 sequence is 15 residues long. CDR1 is SGHKS, CDR2 YYEKEE, per germline (reference sequence). CDR3 protein: CASSLERQINQPQHF. The CDR3 region has the DNA TGTGCCAGCAGCTTGGAGCGACAAATCAATCAGCCCCAGCATTTT.

The chain joins TRBV6-6 to TRBJ1-3; D remains ambiguous. V was pared by 6 bases and J by 0 bases, with 15 bases between. The CDR3 loop spans 16 amino acids. CDR1 MNHNY and CDR2 SVGAGI come from the germline V gene (reference sequence). The CDR3 DNA is TGTGCCAGCAGACCGATTACCGAAATCTCTGGAAACACCATATATTTT. It translates to CASRPITEISGNTIYF.

The chain couples TRBV5-1 to TRBJ1-4, with 8 bases fitting TRBD1. Losses at the gene ends were 2 bases for V and 8 bases for J; bases not matched to a gene: 5. This CDR3 comprises 14 residues. From germline, CDR1 is SGHRS and CDR2 YFSETQ. The chain's CDR3 is CASSLGQGREKLFF. As DNA, the CDR3 is TGCGCCAGCAGCTTAGGACAGGGTCGAGAAAAACTGTTTTTT.

To note about this clone: Other DNA variants within this sample encode the same CDR3. V is TRBV28 and J is TRBJ1-6; no clear D gene. Germline CDR1 MDHEN, CDR2 SYDVKM. The V gene lost 5 bases and the J gene lost 7 bases, with 9 bases spanning the gap. The CDR3 sequence is 13 residues long. CDR3 in amino acids: CASSPDSNSPLHF. The CDR3 region has the DNA TGTGCCAGCAGTCCCGACTCGAATTCACCCCTCCACTTT.